A single sample gave rise to the 9 T cell receptor beta chains below, sequenced in a study of T cells in Graves' hyperthyroidism and ophthalmopathy. Template material for amplifying TCR beta CDR3 regions consisted of RNA transcripts. The HTBI primer set was used in a first-round RT-PCR of the TCR CDR3. TCRdb re-derived calls from the multiplex PCR reads in MiXCR, one entry per CDR3 protein. The repertoire holds hundreds of thousands of distinct CDR3 sequences, with 14% as singletons. Sequencing was performed on blood. The receptors come from a woman aged 25 to 39 with Graves' hyperthyroidism that later progressed to Graves' ophthalmopathy.

Many counts were recorded for this clonotype. V and J are TRBV6-1 and TRBJ2-1; TRBD1 might be the D (6 bases). Germline loops: CDR1 MNHNS, CDR2 SASEGT. Trimming took off 8 bases at V and 7 bases at J, with 18 bases between the two ends. The CDR3 is 14 residues long. CDR3 amino acids: CASVWETGRNEQFF. DNA for the CDR3: TGTGCCAGCGTGTGGGAGACAGGAAGGAATGAGCAGTTCTTC.

In its sample, this clonotype was seen many times. This chain links TRBV18 with TRBJ1-2; 7 bases are a match to TRBD1. The CDR3 has 13 amino acids. CDR1 is KGHSH and CDR2 is LQKENI in the germline V gene. With 3 bases clipped from V and 8 bases from J, the junction kept 6 bases outside the gene matches. Here the CDR3 reads CASSPDRVVGYTF. In DNA form, the CDR3 reads TGTGCCAGCTCACCCGACAGGGTCGTCGGCTACACCTTC. Drawing the rest from reference TRBV18 and TRBJ1-2, the complete variable domain is NAGVMQNPRHLVRRRGQEARLRCSPMKGHSHVYWYRQLPEEGLKFMVYLQKENIIDESGMPKERFSAEFPKEGPSILRIQQVVRGDSAAYFCASSPDRVVGYTFGSGTRLTVV.

This clonotype was counted ten times or more. The genes are TRBV2 and TRBJ1-1; D call uncertain. The V gene lost 7 bases and the J gene lost 0 bases, with 12 bases spanning the gap. The CDR3 totals 14 residues. In germline, CDR1 is SNHLY, CDR2 FYNNEI. Here the CDR3 DNA reads TGTGCCAGCAATCCCGGCGGCATGAACACTGAAGCTTTCTTT. Translation gives CASNPGGMNTEAFF.

Comment on this clonotype: One base away lies a much larger clone, so this may be a sequencing read error. The chain carries TRBV15 and TRBJ2-5, with D perhaps TRBD1 or TRBD2 (5 bases each). Germline CDR1 LNHNV, CDR2 YYDKDF (reference sequence). The CDR3 is made up of 14 amino acids. The CDR3 protein is CAASRGVAGETQYF. The CDR3 DNA reads as TGTGCCGCCAGCAGAGGGGTCGCTGGGGAGACCCAGTACTTC.

This clonotype was seen repeatedly, ten times or more. The rearrangement links TRBV7-8 to TRBJ2-5; D gene uncertain. CDR1 and CDR2 (germline): SGHVS, FQNEAQ. There are 16 residues in the CDR3. Deletions cut 1 base from V and 1 base from J, with 13 bases between. CDR3 sequence reads: CASSLVFGGSQETQYF. The CDR3 DNA reads as TGTGCCAGCAGCTTAGTGTTCGGCGGCTCCCAAGAGACCCAGTACTTC.

At least ten counts were recorded for this clonotype. This sequence joins TRBV24-1 and TRBJ2-2; 10 bases are shared with TRBD2. CDR1 KGHDR and CDR2 SFDVKD come from the germline V gene. This CDR3 has 16 amino acids. V was clipped by 1 base and J by 5 bases; unmatched bases: 3. CDR3 nucleotide sequence: TGTGCCACCAGTGATTTTGGGACTAGCGTTACCGGGGAGCTGTTTTTT. Translation: CATSDFGTSVTGELFF.

This sequence joins TRBV5-1 and TRBJ2-2, with D possibly matching TRBD1 (6 bases). The CDR3 is 17 residues long. In germline, CDR1 is SGHRS, CDR2 YFSETQ. Trimming took off 0 bases at V and 4 bases at J, with 16 bases between the two ends. The DNA for the CDR3 is TGCGCCAGCAGCTTGGTTCCCCCAGGGGATGGCACCGGGGAGCTGTTTTTT. Amino acid sequence: CASSLVPPGDGTGELFF.

There are many counts of this clonotype. The CDR3 protein is CASSIGRTSGTTYEQYF. CDR3 in DNA: TGTGCCAGTAGTATAGGCCGGACTAGCGGGACTACCTACGAGCAGTACTTC. V usage is TRBV19 and J usage is TRBJ2-7; 12 bases match TRBD2. Germline V gene data show CDR1 as LNHDA and CDR2 as SQIVND (reference sequence). CDR3 length: 17 amino acids. The V segment lost 1 base and the J segment 2 bases; nucleotides outside the gene matches: 6.

In its sample, this clonotype was seen many times. The gene calls are TRBV24-1 and TRBJ2-1, with TRBD2 identical over 12 bases. CDR3 size: 17 residues. The V and J ends lost 3 bases and 9 bases, in that order; junction bases with no gene match: 11. CDR1 and CDR2 from the germline V gene are KGHDR and SFDVKD. The CDR3: CATSDRSTSGRWSEQFF. For the CDR3, the DNA is TGTGCCACCAGTGATCGTTCTACTAGCGGGAGGTGGAGTGAGCAGTTCTTC.